These 16 T cell receptor beta chains share one sample of origin, sequenced in a study of shared clonotypes between healthy human individuals. Assay used: immunoSEQ multiplex PCR; TCRdb lists only in-frame clones, some missing. The sample lists 2 million to 2.5 million clones, almost 96% occurring once. Sequenced material: naive CD4+ T cells sorted from blood. Subset specified: CD45RA+ positively selected. The origin of the receptors is a young man in good health.

Points on this clone: This sample includes further DNA sequences coding for the same CDR3. This chain links TRBV6-5 with TRBJ2-5; D is unclear. Germline loops: CDR1 MNHEY, CDR2 SVGAGI. The CDR3 totals 15 residues. V lost 4 bases to trimming and J lost 0 bases, with 12 bases between them. CDR3 amino acids: CASSSPGGYQETQYF. The CDR3 region has the DNA TGTGCCAGCAGTTCCCCGGGCGGTTACCAAGAGACCCAGTACTTC.

V and J are TRBV11-2 and TRBJ2-2; the D is unclear. The V gene's germline CDR1 is SGHAT and CDR2 FQNNGV. The CDR3 extends over 13 amino acids. Trimming stripped 0 bases from V and 7 bases from J, with 6 bases between. CDR3 residues: CASSLERVGELFF. The CDR3 DNA reads as TGTGCCAGCAGCTTAGAAAGGGTCGGGGAGCTGTTTTTT. The complete variable domain, with remaining parts taken from reference TRBV11-2 and TRBJ2-2, reads EAGVAQSPRYKIIEKRQSVAFWCNPISGHATLYWYQQILGQGPKLLIQFQNNGVVDDSQLPKDRFSAERLKGVDSTLKIQPAKLEDSAVYLCASSLERVGELFFGEGSRLTVL.

The V and J genes are TRBV2 and TRBJ2-2; D is ambiguous. Trimming shortened V by 6 bases and J by 0 bases, and 11 bases separated the two germline ends. The CDR3 consists of 15 residues. Germline V gives CDR1 SNHLY, CDR2 FYNNEI. CDR3 amino acids: CASSRQNTNTGELFF. CDR3 nucleotide sequence: TGTGCCAGCAGCCGGCAGAATACGAACACCGGGGAGCTGTTTTTT.

V gene TRBV30 combines with J gene TRBJ2-5; D gene ambiguous. Trimming removed 0 bases at V and 4 bases at J, with 12 bases between. The CDR3 runs 14 residues. Germline-derived CDR1 and CDR2 are GTSNPN and SVGIG (reference sequence). The CDR3 region has the DNA TGTGCCTGGAGTGTTAGGGTCTCGGGAGAGACCCAGTACTTC. Residues: CAWSVRVSGETQYF.

This clone was recorded once. V and J are TRBV5-1 and TRBJ2-2; TRBD2 matches 15 bases. The V gene's germline CDR1 is SGHRS and CDR2 YFSETQ. The trim removed 3 bases at V and 6 bases at J, leaving 6 bases unmatched. The CDR3 totals 17 residues. The CDR3 DNA reads TGCGCCAGCAGCTCAGGACTAGCGGGAGGGGCCCCCGGGGAGCTGTTTTTT. Translation: CASSSGLAGGAPGELFF. Looking up the rest from reference TRBV5-1 and TRBJ2-2 gives the full variable domain: KAGVTQTPRYLIKTRGQQVTLSCSPISGHRSVSWYQQTPGQGLQFLFEYFSETQRNKGNFPGRFSGRQFSNSRSEMNVSTLELGDSALYLCASSSGLAGGAPGELFFGEGSRLTVL.

This rearrangement joins TRBV30 to TRBJ1-1, with D possibly being TRBD1 (6 bases). This CDR3 has 14 amino acids. CDR1 and CDR2 from the germline V gene are GTSNPN and SVGIG (reference sequence). V lost 5 bases to trimming and J lost 3 bases, with 16 bases between them. CDR3 amino acids: CAWSAAQGDTEAFF. The CDR3, as DNA: TGTGCCTGGTCAGCGGCACAGGGAGACACTGAAGCTTTCTTT.

J is TRBJ1-1 and V is TRBV28; D unclear. Germline V CDR1 and CDR2: MDHEN, SYDVKM. CDR3 length equals 12 residues. V was pared by 7 bases and J by 4 bases, with 10 bases between. In nucleotides, the CDR3 is TGTGCCAGCAACTTGAAAGGCACTGAAGCTTTCTTT. Translation gives CASNLKGTEAFF.

This clone was found once. The V call is TRBV28, the J call TRBJ2-2; a weak D match, TRBD2 (6 bases). The germline V gene encodes CDR1 MDHEN and CDR2 SYDVKM. There are 15 residues in the CDR3. V shed 4 bases and J shed 4 bases, with 13 bases lying between them. As DNA, the CDR3 is TGTGCCAGCAGTTCTGGCGGGATATCCACCGGGGAGCTGTTTTTT. This sequence encodes CASSSGGISTGELFF.

The V gene is TRBV4-1, the J gene TRBJ2-5; 8 bases line up with TRBD2. The end of the DNA is better explained by TRBJ2-7, so the J call may be wrong. The germline gives CDR1 MGHRA, CDR2 YSYEKL. This CDR3 comprises 17 residues. The CDR3 loop reads CASSPYDERELAHEQYF. In DNA form, the CDR3 reads TGCGCCAGCAGCCCCTATGATGAGCGGGAGCTTGCCCACGAGCAGTACTTC.

This rearrangement joins TRBV18 to TRBJ2-3; 12 bases are shared with TRBD1. The CDR3 has 18 residues. The V gene's germline CDR1 is KGHSH and CDR2 LQKENI. The J segment lost 0 bases and the V segment lost 3 bases, leaving 7 bases of the junction unmatched. The CDR3 reads CASSPPGQGAKSTDTQYF. Here the CDR3 DNA reads TGTGCCAGCTCACCGCCGGGACAGGGGGCCAAAAGCACAGATACGCAGTATTTT.

V gene TRBV5-1 combines with J gene TRBJ2-6; D is ambiguous. Germline assignment: CDR1 SGHRS and CDR2 YFSETQ. Trimming pared 4 bases from V and 0 bases from J, leaving 8 bases between. There are 15 residues in the CDR3. The CDR3 is CASSPPDSGANVLTF. In nucleotides, the CDR3 is TGCGCCAGCAGCCCCCCAGACTCTGGGGCCAACGTCCTGACTTTC.

The genes are TRBV19 and TRBJ2-7; 7 bases line up with TRBD2. Per the germline V gene, CDR1 is LNHDA and CDR2 is SQIVND (reference sequence). J lost 3 bases, V lost 8 bases, and 16 bases had no gene match. The CDR3 covers 16 residues. CDR3 region: CASRKEAPGEGYEQYF. CDR3 sequence (DNA): TGTGCCAGTCGCAAAGAAGCCCCGGGGGAGGGCTACGAGCAGTACTTC.

This clone was seen more than once but under ten times. The sample has other DNA sequences that encode this CDR3 too. The gene calls are TRBV6-1 and TRBJ1-6; TRBD1 is a possible D gene (5 bases). There are 13 residues in the CDR3. Trimming took 5 bases from V and 7 from J, leaving 9 bases between them. Germline CDR1 reads MNHNS; CDR2 reads SASEGT. The CDR3 spells CASSPGANSPLHF. As DNA, the CDR3 is TGTGCCAGCAGTCCCGGGGCCAATTCACCCCTCCACTTT.

This clone was picked up one time. The chain couples TRBV25-1 to TRBJ2-7; D is tentatively TRBD1 or TRBD2 (5 bases each). The CDR3 is made up of 14 amino acids. The V end was cut by 1 base, the J end by 6 bases, with 13 bases between. CDR1 and CDR2 from the germline V gene are MGHDK and SYGVNS. The chain's CDR3 is CASSELVVGVEQYF. The CDR3 DNA reads as TGTGCCAGCAGTGAATTAGTGGTGGGGGTCGAGCAGTACTTC.

This clone was found once. At the DNA level, this CDR3 is encoded by other sequences in the same sample as well. The chain uses TRBV30 and TRBJ2-2; D perhaps matches TRBD1 (6 bases). Trimming removed 0 bases at V and 7 bases at J, with 6 bases between. This CDR3 has 12 amino acids. Germline V gives CDR1 GTSNPN, CDR2 SVGIG (reference sequence). The CDR3 nucleotides are TGTGCCTGGAGTGTACAGGGCGGGGAGCTGTTTTTT. Translation: CAWSVQGGELFF.

With respect to this clone: Other nucleotide sequences from this sample produce the same CDR3. In DNA, the CDR3 is TGTGCCAGCAGTGAAGGGAATCAGCCCCAGCATTTT. It yields the protein CASSEGNQPQHF. The chain recombines TRBV2 with TRBJ1-5; D is uncertain. CDR3 size: 12 residues. The ends were cut back, 1 base at V and 4 bases at J, with 2 bases in the middle. Germline V gives CDR1 SNHLY, CDR2 FYNNEI.